Following are 6 T cell receptor beta chains from one sample sequenced in a study of T cell changes during pregnancy in multiple sclerosis. Data came from immunoSEQ multiplex PCR; TCRdb stores just in-frame clones and leaves some out. This sample has about 73,000 clones, with about 92% found just once. The sequences come from peripheral blood, collected in the second trimester of pregnancy. The receptors were sampled from a female donor in good health, enrolled as a control in a pregnancy study.

The chain combines TRBV30 with TRBJ2-5, with 8 positions matching TRBD2. This CDR3 contains 15 residues. V lost 4 bases, J lost 3 bases, and 10 bases stayed unmatched. The germline V gene encodes CDR1 GTSNPN and CDR2 SVGIG (reference sequence). The CDR3 DNA is TGTGCCTGGATCTACTGGGGAGCGGGGGAAGAGACCCAGTACTTC. It encodes CAWIYWGAGEETQYF.

The chain couples TRBV5-5 to TRBJ2-1, with D possibly matching TRBD1 (5 bases). CDR1 SGHKS and CDR2 YYEKEE come from the germline V gene (reference sequence). The CDR3 sequence is 16 residues long. Trimming left V 3 bases short and J 5 bases short, with 18 bases between. The CDR3 DNA is TGTGCCAGCAGCTCACGACAGAGCATTACTAACAATGAGCAGTTCTTC. It is translated as CASSSRQSITNNEQFF.

The V and J genes are TRBV9 and TRBJ2-5, with 7 nucleotides matching TRBD1. The germline CDR1 and CDR2 sequences are SGDLS and YYNGEE. This CDR3 region has 16 residues. V shed 0 bases, J shed 5 bases, and the junction held 10 bases outside the gene matches. CDR3 loop: CASSVGGQGVGETQYF. The CDR3 DNA follows: TGTGCCAGCAGCGTAGGCGGGCAGGGGGTTGGGGAGACCCAGTACTTC.

This chain joins TRBV5-1 and TRBJ2-1; 12 bases are shared with TRBD2. The CDR3 loop spans 15 amino acids. The germline V gene encodes CDR1 SGHRS and CDR2 YFSETQ. J was trimmed by 9 bases and V by 2 bases; bases with no gene match: 6. CDR3 amino acids: CASSLRLAGATEQFF. The CDR3 DNA is TGCGCCAGCAGCTTAAGACTAGCGGGGGCGACTGAGCAGTTCTTC.

This CDR3 reads CASSRGLAGGPNYNEQFF. CDR3 sequence (DNA): TGCGCCAGCAGCCGCGGACTAGCGGGGGGGCCTAACTACAATGAGCAGTTCTTC. This sequence joins TRBV4-1 and TRBJ2-1; 15 bases align to TRBD2. CDR3 length: 18 residues. CDR1 MGHRA and CDR2 YSYEKL come from the germline V gene. The junction had 7 bases not matched to a gene; V was cut back by 4 bases and J by 3 bases.

The chain is built from TRBV7-9 and TRBJ1-5; 8 bases fit TRBD1. From germline, CDR1 is SEHNR and CDR2 FQNEAQ (reference sequence). This CDR3 is built from 15 residues. V shed 5 bases and J 7 bases; nucleotides not matched to a gene: 10. CDR3 amino acids: CASSGSGGPWQPQHF. For the CDR3, the DNA is TGTGCCAGCAGCGGCTCAGGGGGCCCTTGGCAGCCCCAGCATTTT.